This entry lists 22 T cell receptor beta chains sequenced from one sample in a study of control samples from healthy donors and cancer patients. Sequencing was performed with immunoSEQ multiplex PCR; in TCRdb, only in-frame clones are kept and a portion is missing. The sample has approximately 120,000 clones; approximately 90% are singletons. Sequenced input: blood. Source of these receptors: a human donor in good health. The donor label of this sample is uncertain.

The chain is built from TRBV25-1 and TRBJ1-1, with a weak D call TRBD1 (5 bases). Germline V gives CDR1 MGHDK, CDR2 SYGVNS. The V and J ends lost 1 base and 2 bases respectively, with 8 bases between them. The CDR3 sequence is 14 residues long. CDR3 coding DNA: TGTGCCAGCAGTGAATTGAGGGACAACACTGAAGCTTTCTTT. Its translation: CASSELRDNTEAFF.

V and J are TRBV4-1 and TRBJ1-4, with D uncertain. CDR3 length: 15 residues. Germline lookup yields CDR1 MGHRA and CDR2 YSYEKL. The germline V and J ends were trimmed by 2 bases and 8 bases, with 15 bases remaining between them. The chain's CDR3 is CASSQMVEFREKLFF. The CDR3 bases are TGCGCCAGCAGCCAAATGGTTGAGTTTAGGGAAAAACTGTTTTTT.

This clone was counted a few times. This chain connects TRBV2 to TRBJ1-4; weak D call: TRBD1 (6 bases). Between the trimmed V and J ends, which lost 7 bases and 2 bases, there was a span of 11 bases. Per the germline V gene, CDR1 is SNHLY and CDR2 is FYNNEI. This CDR3 region has 14 residues. In DNA, the CDR3 is TGTGCCAGCACGGGGGGCGCGACTAATGAAAAACTGTTTTTT. As protein: CASTGGATNEKLFF.

The rearrangement uses TRBV2 and TRBJ1-2; no clear D gene. This CDR3 has 15 residues. CDR1 SNHLY and CDR2 FYNNEI come from the germline V gene. The ends were cut back, 2 bases at V and 0 bases at J, with 10 bases in the middle. CDR3 coding DNA: TGTGCCAGCAGTGAACGGTACGCCGCTAACTATGGCTACACCTTC. Residues: CASSERYAANYGYTF.

V usage is TRBV5-1 and J usage is TRBJ2-2, with 9 bases matching TRBD1. V lost 2 bases and J lost 1; bases outside the gene matches: 3. The CDR3 has 16 residues. Germline assignment: CDR1 SGHRS and CDR2 YFSETQ. The CDR3 here is CASSFRTGENTGELFF. Written as DNA, the CDR3 is TGCGCCAGCAGCTTCCGGACAGGGGAGAACACCGGGGAGCTGTTTTTT.

This chain uses TRBV30 with TRBJ2-7; D is ambiguous. Trimming removed 1 base at V and 3 bases at J, with 7 bases between. This CDR3 is built from 12 residues. The germline gives CDR1 GTSNPN, CDR2 SVGIG (reference sequence). The CDR3: CAWSGQRYEQYF. CDR3 nucleotide sequence: TGTGCCTGGAGTGGGCAGCGCTACGAGCAGTACTTC. The whole variable domain, filled in from reference TRBV30 and TRBJ2-7, reads SQTIHQWPATLVQPVGSPLSLECTVEGTSNPNLYWYRQAAGRGLQLLFYSVGIGQISSEVPQNLSASRPQDRQFILSSKKLLLSDSGFYLCAWSGQRYEQYFGPGTRLTVT.

The chain couples TRBV6-1 to TRBJ1-1; D is unclear. Per germline, CDR1 MNHNS and CDR2 SASEGT. Trimming took off 0 bases at V and 2 bases at J, with 7 bases between the two ends. CDR3 length: 14 amino acids. DNA for the CDR3: TGTGCCAGCAGTGAAGCTGGGCATAACACTGAAGCTTTCTTT. This sequence encodes CASSEAGHNTEAFF.

This chain connects TRBV9 to TRBJ1-5; possible D gene TRBD1, 6 bases. Trimming removed 0 bases at V and 5 bases at J, with 12 bases between. This CDR3 has 15 residues. CDR1 and CDR2 (germline): SGDLS, YYNGEE. For the CDR3, the DNA is TGTGCCAGCAGCGTAGACGGGACACCTCATCAGCCCCAGCATTTT. Encoded protein: CASSVDGTPHQPQHF.

The V and J genes are TRBV18 and TRBJ1-6; a weak D match, TRBD1 (5 bases). Looked up from germline, CDR1 is KGHSH and CDR2 is LQKENI. V was clipped by 1 base and J by 3 bases, with 10 bases between them. This CDR3 comprises 16 residues. Written as DNA, the CDR3 is TGTGCCAGCTCACCACAAAGCAGGGACTATAATTCACCCCTCCACTTT. Its protein product is CASSPQSRDYNSPLHF.

This rearrangement joins TRBV5-6 to TRBJ1-3; D gene ambiguous. V shed 0 bases and J shed 0 bases, with 10 bases lying between them. Germline V gene sequence: CDR1 SGHDT, CDR2 YYEEEE. This CDR3 contains 16 residues. The CDR3 here is CASSLGGQYSGNTIYF. The CDR3 DNA is TGTGCCAGCAGCTTGGGGGGTCAGTACTCTGGAAACACCATATATTTT.

This chain joins TRBV28 and TRBJ2-3, with 9 nucleotides matching TRBD2. The CDR3 runs to 14 residues. CDR1 MDHEN and CDR2 SYDVKM come from the germline V gene. V lost 5 bases to trimming and J lost 1 base; unmatched junction nucleotides: 1. The CDR3 loop reads CASSLAGRTDTQYF. DNA for the CDR3: TGTGCCAGCAGTCTAGCGGGACGCACAGATACGCAGTATTTT.

The chain joins TRBV10-2 to TRBJ2-1, with TRBD2 matching 8 bases. The ends lost 7 bases at V and 0 bases at J; junction bases unmatched: 5. Germline CDR1 WSHSY, CDR2 SAAADI. The CDR3 is 15 amino acids. This chain's CDR3 is CASTIAGSSYNEQFF. DNA of the CDR3: TGCGCCAGCACAATAGCGGGGAGCTCCTACAATGAGCAGTTCTTC.

The chain uses TRBV6-1 and TRBJ2-2; no clear D gene. The CDR3 length is 14 residues. Germline lookup yields CDR1 MNHNS and CDR2 SASEGT. V was clipped by 2 bases and J by 5 bases, with 9 bases between them. CDR3 sequence (DNA): TGTGCCAGCAGTGAACTCGACGGGACCGGGGAGCTGTTTTTT. Protein sequence: CASSELDGTGELFF.

The genes are TRBV7-2 and TRBJ2-7; 10 nucleotides align to TRBD1. This CDR3 has 14 residues. With V trimmed by 4 bases and J by 4 bases, 4 bases remained unmatched. Germline CDR1 SGHTA, CDR2 FQGNSA. CDR3 nucleotide sequence: TGTGCCAGCAGCTACTGGACAGGGGGGTACGAGCAGTACTTC. Its translation is CASSYWTGGYEQYF.

The chain recombines TRBV19 with TRBJ1-1, with TRBD1 matching over 8 bases. The CDR3 is 13 residues long. Trimming cost V 8 bases and J 2 bases; bases outside gene matches: 4. Germline CDR1 and CDR2: LNHDA and SQIVND (reference sequence). CDR3 bases: TGTGCCAGTCGACAGGGGAGAAACACTGAAGCTTTCTTT. It specifies CASRQGRNTEAFF. The whole variable domain, filled in from reference TRBV19 and TRBJ1-1, reads DGGITQSPKYLFRKEGQNVTLSCEQNLNHDAMYWYRQDPGQGLRLIYYSQIVNDFQKGDIAEGYSVSREKKESFPLTVTSAQKNPTAFYLCASRQGRNTEAFFGQGTRLTVV.

The genes are TRBV12-3 or TRBV12-4 and TRBJ2-7; tentatively, D is TRBD1 (5 bases). V lost 3 bases, J lost 2 bases, and 8 bases lay in between. The CDR3 totals 13 residues. This CDR3 reads CASSFTGPYEQYF. The CDR3 coding sequence is TGTGCCAGCAGTTTCACAGGACCCTACGAGCAGTACTTC.

This clone came up once. J is TRBJ2-2 and V is TRBV5-1; D is uncertain. This CDR3 contains 13 residues. CDR1 is SGHRS and CDR2 is YFSETQ in the germline V gene. The ends were cut back, 4 bases at V and 1 base at J, with 5 bases in the middle. CDR3 region: CASSPGNTGELFF. The CDR3 DNA reads TGCGCCAGCAGCCCTGGGAACACCGGGGAGCTGTTTTTT.

V is TRBV5-1 and J is TRBJ2-1; D unclear. Germline CDR1 is SGHRS and CDR2 is YFSETQ. Trimming removed 0 bases at V and 2 bases at J, with 15 bases between. This CDR3 comprises 17 residues. CDR3 coding DNA: TGCGCCAGCAGCTTGGATTTTAGGACCGACACCTACAATGAGCAGTTCTTC. It encodes CASSLDFRTDTYNEQFF.

J is TRBJ2-1 and V is TRBV5-6; 8 bases are shared with TRBD1. The junction had 15 bases not matched to a gene; V was cut back by 6 bases and J by 7 bases. The CDR3 consists of 16 residues. Germline CDR1 reads SGHDT; CDR2 reads YYEEEE. For the CDR3, the DNA is TGTGCCAGCATCCCCCTCCGGGACAGGATTCAGAATGAGCAGTTCTTC. It encodes CASIPLRDRIQNEQFF.

The gene calls are TRBV5-1 and TRBJ2-3; TRBD2 might be the D (6 bases). V was cut by 6 bases and J by 0 bases, with 14 bases left in between. The CDR3 covers 15 residues. Germline-derived CDR1 and CDR2 are SGHRS and YFSETQ. CDR3 nucleotides: TGCGCCAGCATGAGGGCAGGGACTAGCACAGATACGCAGTATTTT. Protein product: CASMRAGTSTDTQYF.

This chain's CDR3 is CASSPRAEQYF. The CDR3 bases are TGTGCCAGCAGCCCCCGGGCAGAGCAGTACTTC. This chain connects TRBV9 to TRBJ2-7; D uncertain. CDR1 is SGDLS, CDR2 YYNGEE, per germline. The CDR3 covers 11 residues. Trimming left V 4 bases short and J 7 bases short, with 9 bases between.

This clone occurred a few times. The chain employs TRBV2 and TRBJ1-3; D is possibly TRBD1 (6 bases). Trimming removed 5 bases at V and 0 bases at J, with 11 bases between. Looked up from germline, CDR1 is SNHLY and CDR2 is FYNNEI. The CDR3 runs 15 residues. Written as DNA, the CDR3 is TGTGCCAGCAGTCGGGACACACTCTCTGGAAACACCATATATTTT. Its protein is CASSRDTLSGNTIYF.